These 11 T cell receptor beta chains came from one sample sequenced in a study of somatic mutations in cytotoxic T cells in rheumatoid arthritis. Produced via immunoSEQ multiplex PCR; TCRdb's table is partial and in-frame only. The sample has 23,000 or so clones, roughly 74% seen once. The sample comprised CD8+ T cells sorted from blood. All receptors come from a woman aged 18 to 35 in good health.

The V and J genes are TRBV7-6 and TRBJ2-7, with D uncertain. This CDR3 is 14 amino acids long. Germline CDR1 reads SGHVS; CDR2 reads FNYEAQ. V dropped 0 bases and J dropped 3 bases, with 9 bases sitting between them. The CDR3 region has the DNA TGTGCCAGCAGCTTAGCCGCAGGCAGCTACGAGCAGTACGTC. Translating gives CASSLAAGSYEQYV.

Here the CDR3 DNA reads TGTGCCAGCAGCTTAGCCCTGGCGGGTCAGCCCCAGCATTTT. Translating gives CASSLALAGQPQHF. This chain connects TRBV7-9 to TRBJ1-5; D is unclear. The CDR3 has 14 residues. Germline V gives CDR1 SEHNR, CDR2 FQNEAQ (reference sequence). Trimming took 0 bases from V and 6 from J, leaving 9 bases between them.

V gene TRBV7-9 combines with J gene TRBJ2-3, with a tentative D call TRBD2 (8 bases). This CDR3 has 15 amino acids. The V gene lost 8 bases and the J gene lost 1 base, with 16 bases spanning the gap. Germline-derived CDR1 and CDR2 are SEHNR and FQNEAQ (reference sequence). The CDR3 is CASPRGRGGTDTQYF. The CDR3 region has the DNA TGTGCCAGCCCGAGGGGGCGGGGGGGCACAGATACGCAGTATTTT.

The rearrangement links TRBV7-9 to TRBJ2-3; D remains ambiguous. CDR1 and CDR2 (germline): SEHNR, FQNEAQ (reference sequence). Trimming left V 8 bases short and J 2 bases short, with 8 bases between. The CDR3 consists of 12 residues. DNA for the CDR3: TGTGCCAGCGACGTATTCACAGATACGCAGTATTTT. It encodes CASDVFTDTQYF.

The chain recombines TRBV7-3 with TRBJ2-5; D could derive from TRBD1 or TRBD2 (5 bases each). The CDR3 sequence is 17 residues long. Between the trimmed V and J ends, which lost 2 bases and 2 bases, there was a span of 18 bases. Germline CDR1 is SGHTA and CDR2 is FQGTGA. The DNA of the CDR3 is TGTGCCAGCAGCTTAGAAAGGGACCGGGACCCACAAGAGACCCAGTACTTC. This translates into CASSLERDRDPQETQYF.

The V call is TRBV28, the J call TRBJ2-5; TRBD2 matches at 7 bases. The CDR3 is 15 amino acids. Germline V gene lookup returns CDR1 MDHEN and CDR2 SYDVKM. J gave up 4 bases and V 6 bases, and 11 bases lay outside the gene matches. CDR3 sequence reads: CASSLTSSGGETQYF. The DNA of the CDR3 is TGTGCCAGCAGCTTGACGTCTAGCGGAGGAGAGACCCAGTACTTC. The whole variable domain, remainder taken from reference TRBV28 and TRBJ2-5, is DVKVTQSSRYLVKRTGEKVFLECVQDMDHENMFWYRQDPGLGLRLIYFSYDVKMKEKGDIPEGYSVSREKKERFSLILESASTNQTSMYLCASSLTSSGGETQYFGPGTRLLVL.

The gene calls are TRBV6-5 and TRBJ2-7; TRBD1 or TRBD2 may be the D gene (5 bases each). Germline CDR1 MNHEY, CDR2 SVGAGI. The CDR3 is made up of 15 amino acids. Trimming stripped 6 bases from V and 4 bases from J, with 19 bases between. CDR3 sequence reads: CASSPTQGTHYEQYV. DNA of the CDR3: TGTGCCAGCAGCCCTACTCAAGGGACGCATTACGAGCAGTACGTC.

The rearrangement links TRBV27 to TRBJ1-2; D possibly corresponds to TRBD1 (6 bases). Trimming pared 2 bases from V and 8 bases from J, leaving 15 bases between. The germline V gene has CDR1 MNHEY and CDR2 SMNVEV (reference sequence). The CDR3 covers 14 residues. The CDR3 sequence: CASSLGTLGSGYTF. The CDR3 DNA sequence: TGTGCCAGCAGTTTAGGGACATTAGGTAGCGGCTACACCTTC.

The chain joins TRBV10-3 to TRBJ2-3; no clear D gene. Germline CDR1 reads ENHRY; CDR2 reads SYGVKD. V lost 3 bases, J lost 3 bases, and 1 base lay in between. The CDR3 has 11 residues. This chain's CDR3 is CAISDTDTQYF. CDR3 in DNA: TGTGCCATCAGTGATACAGATACGCAGTATTTT.

In nucleotides, the CDR3 is TGTGCCAGCAGTTTAAGGCGGGAGTCCTACAATGAGCAGTTCTTC. Its translation is CASSLRRESYNEQFF. The J gene is TRBJ2-1, the V gene TRBV28, with 7 bases matching TRBD2. Germline values: CDR1 MDHEN, CDR2 SYDVKM. CDR3 length equals 15 residues. J lost 1 base, V lost 2 bases, and 2 bases had no gene match.

The V and J genes are TRBV6-5 and TRBJ2-2, with 13 bases aligning to TRBD2. V shed 4 bases and J 8 bases; nucleotides not matched to a gene: 4. Germline V lookup: CDR1 MNHEY, CDR2 SVGAGI. The CDR3 is 15 amino acids. The CDR3 reads CASSFPTSGRGELFF. CDR3 nucleotide sequence: TGTGCCAGCAGTTTTCCGACTAGCGGGAGGGGGGAGCTGTTTTTT.